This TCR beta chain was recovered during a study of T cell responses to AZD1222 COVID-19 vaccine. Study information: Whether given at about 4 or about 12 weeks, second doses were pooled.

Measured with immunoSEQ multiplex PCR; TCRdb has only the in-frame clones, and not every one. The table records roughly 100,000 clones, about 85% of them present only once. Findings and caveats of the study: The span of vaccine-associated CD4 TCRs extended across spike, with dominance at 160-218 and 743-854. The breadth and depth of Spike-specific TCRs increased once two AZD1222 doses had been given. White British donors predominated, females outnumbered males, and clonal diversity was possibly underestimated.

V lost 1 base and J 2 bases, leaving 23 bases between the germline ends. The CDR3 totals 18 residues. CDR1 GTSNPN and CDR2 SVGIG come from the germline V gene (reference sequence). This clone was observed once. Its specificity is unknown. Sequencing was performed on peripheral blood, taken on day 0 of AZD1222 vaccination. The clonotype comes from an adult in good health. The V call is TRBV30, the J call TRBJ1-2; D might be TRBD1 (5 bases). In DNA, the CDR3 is TGTGCCTGGAGTGGGCAGGGTAAAGCGGGTAGGGCAAACTATGGCTACACCTTC. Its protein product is CAWSGQGKAGRANYGYTF. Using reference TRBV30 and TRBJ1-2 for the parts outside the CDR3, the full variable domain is SQTIHQWPATLVQPVGSPLSLECTVEGTSNPNLYWYRQAAGRGLQLLFYSVGIGQISSEVPQNLSASRPQDRQFILSSKKLLLSDSGFYLCAWSGQGKAGRANYGYTFGSGTRLTVV.